A single sample gave rise to the 16 T cell receptor beta chains below, sequenced in a study of T cells in Graves' hyperthyroidism and ophthalmopathy. Amplification of TCR beta CDR3 regions used RNA as the template. The HTBI primer set drove a first-round RT-PCR of the TCR CDR3. TCRdb re-derived calls from the multiplex PCR reads in MiXCR, one entry per CDR3 protein. In the table there are under 750,000 distinct CDR3 sequences, roughly a sixth of which are singletons. The sequencing sample was made of blood. The receptors shown here come from a woman in her forties or fifties with Graves' hyperthyroidism that later progressed to Graves' ophthalmopathy.

This clonotype was detected many times. The genes are TRBV3-1 and TRBJ2-5; D is perhaps TRBD1 or TRBD2 (5 bases each). The CDR3 spans 16 residues. Germline CDR1 reads LGHDT; CDR2 reads YNNKEL (reference sequence). Between the trimmed V and J ends, which lost 4 bases and 4 bases, there was a span of 19 bases. The CDR3 sequence: CASSPLPGTWGETQYF. CDR3 nucleotides: TGTGCCAGCAGCCCTTTACCCGGGACCTGGGGAGAGACCCAGTACTTC.

This clonotype occurred a few times. The chain carries TRBV5-1 and TRBJ1-2; 9 bases match TRBD1. With 3 bases clipped from V and 13 bases from J, the junction kept 10 bases outside the gene matches. CDR1 is SGHRS, CDR2 YFSETQ, per germline. The CDR3 contains 13 residues. CDR3 residues: CASSYRDRALSTF. The CDR3 region has the DNA TGCGCCAGCAGCTACCGGGACAGGGCTCTCTCCACCTTC. The full variable domain, in which reference TRBV5-1 and TRBJ1-2 provide the parts outside the CDR3, is KAGVTQTPRYLIKTRGQQVTLSCSPISGHRSVSWYQQTPGQGLQFLFEYFSETQRNKGNFPGRFSGRQFSNSRSEMNVSTLELGDSALYLCASSYRDRALSTFGSGTRLTVV.

This clonotype was detected many times. The J gene is TRBJ2-7, the V gene TRBV18, with 15 bases lining up with TRBD2. This CDR3 region has 17 residues. The J segment lost 1 base and the V segment lost 5 bases, leaving 6 bases of the junction unmatched. Germline V gene data show CDR1 as KGHSH and CDR2 as LQKENI. Written as DNA, the CDR3 is TGTGCCAGCTCAGAGGGACTAGCGGGGGGTCCTTCCTACGAGCAGTACTTC. It encodes CASSEGLAGGPSYEQYF.

V gene TRBV14 combines with J gene TRBJ2-1, with a tentative D call TRBD2 (6 bases). The CDR3 covers 14 residues. Germline loops: CDR1 SGHDN, CDR2 FVKESK. Trimming removed 1 base at V and 9 bases at J, with 13 bases between. The CDR3 region is CASSQAGGKGEQFF. In DNA, the CDR3 is TGTGCCAGCAGCCAAGCTGGGGGGAAAGGTGAGCAGTTCTTC.

The rearrangement joins TRBV2 to TRBJ2-5; 9 bases align to TRBD2. Germline-derived CDR1 and CDR2 are SNHLY and FYNNEI. The ends lost 3 bases at V and 4 bases at J; junction bases unmatched: 6. The CDR3 contains 15 residues. The CDR3 spells CASSDTSGWGETQYF. The DNA for the CDR3 is TGTGCCAGCAGTGATACTAGCGGGTGGGGAGAGACCCAGTACTTC. The full variable domain, completed using reference TRBV2 and TRBJ2-5, is EPEVTQTPSHQVTQMGQEVILRCVPISNHLYFYWYRQILGQKVEFLVSFYNNEISEKSEIFDDQFSVERPDGSNFTLKIRSTKLEDSAMYFCASSDTSGWGETQYFGPGTRLLVL.

Concerning this clonotype: Relative to the germline gene, one junction end is altered; a read error may explain this. The rearrangement joins TRBV4-1 to TRBJ2-7; 7 positions agree with TRBD1. This CDR3 has 17 residues. Germline V lookup: CDR1 MGHRA, CDR2 YSYEKL. For the CDR3, the DNA is TGCGCCAGCAGCCAAGATCGGGGACAGCTATTCTCCTCCGAGCAGTACTTC. This gives the protein CASSQDRGQLFSSEQYF.

Many counts were recorded for this clonotype. The chain uses TRBV12-3 or TRBV12-4 and TRBJ1-1; D is ambiguous. V lost 4 bases and J 0 bases, leaving 15 bases between the germline ends. There are 16 residues in the CDR3. CDR3 coding DNA: TGTGCCAGCAGTTCCCCCTTCGAGACCATGAACACTGAAGCTTTCTTT. The encoded protein is CASSSPFETMNTEAFF.

This rearrangement joins TRBV7-9 to TRBJ2-1; either TRBD1 or TRBD2 may supply D (5 bases each). The CDR3 is 16 residues long. Trimming left V 2 bases short and J 3 bases short, with 14 bases between. Germline V gene lookup returns CDR1 SEHNR and CDR2 FQNEAQ (reference sequence). As DNA, the CDR3 is TGTGCCAGCAGCTTAACTTCGGGACGCTACTACAATGAGCAGTTCTTC. Amino acids: CASSLTSGRYYNEQFF.

There are a few counts of this clonotype. The rearrangement uses TRBV6-1 and TRBJ1-5; D uncertain. Trimming removed 6 bases at V and 2 bases at J, with 17 bases between. CDR1 and CDR2 (germline): MNHNS, SASEGT. The CDR3 contains 16 residues. The chain's CDR3 is CASSANEGMGNQPQHF. CDR3 sequence (DNA): TGTGCCAGCAGCGCAAACGAAGGAATGGGCAATCAGCCCCAGCATTTT.

This clonotype was found a few times. The rearrangement joins TRBV3-1 to TRBJ2-1; perhaps TRBD2 as D (5 bases). CDR1 is LGHDT and CDR2 is YNNKEL in the germline V gene (reference sequence). Deletions cut 0 bases from V and 6 bases from J, with 15 bases between. The CDR3 runs to 16 residues. CDR3 DNA sequence: TGTGCCAGCAGCCAAGACAGTGCCGGAGGAGGCAATGAGCAGTTCTTC. Its translation is CASSQDSAGGGNEQFF.

V and J are TRBV11-2 and TRBJ2-5; 11 bases agree with TRBD2. The CDR3 runs to 15 residues. The germline V gene encodes CDR1 SGHAT and CDR2 FQNNGV. V was clipped by 5 bases and J by 2 bases; unmatched bases: 4. The CDR3 nucleotides are TGTGCCAGCAGCAAAGGGACTAGCGGACAAGAGACCCAGTACTTC. This sequence encodes CASSKGTSGQETQYF.

The chain joins TRBV27 to TRBJ2-7; 12 bases are shared with TRBD1. With 2 bases clipped from V and 0 bases from J, the junction kept 11 bases outside the gene matches. The CDR3 covers 19 residues. Germline V gene lookup returns CDR1 MNHEY and CDR2 SMNVEV (reference sequence). CDR3 region: CASSLHTPGTGGGSYEQYF. CDR3 DNA sequence: TGTGCCAGCAGTTTACATACCCCCGGGACAGGGGGCGGCTCCTACGAGCAGTACTTC.

The chain couples TRBV2 to TRBJ1-5; D is possibly TRBD1 (6 bases). CDR3 length equals 15 residues. Trimming removed 4 bases at V and 5 bases at J, with 15 bases between. CDR1 is SNHLY, CDR2 FYNNEI, per germline. CDR3 protein: CASSANRADYQPQHF. The DNA for the CDR3 is TGTGCCAGCAGTGCCAACAGGGCGGACTATCAGCCCCAGCATTTT.

This clonotype was observed a handful of times. The rearrangement joins TRBV19 to TRBJ1-1; 7 bases map to TRBD1. CDR1 and CDR2 (germline): LNHDA, SQIVND (reference sequence). The trim removed 3 bases at V and 3 bases at J, leaving 4 bases unmatched. The CDR3 totals 14 residues. The CDR3 DNA reads TGTGCCAGTAGTATTTTAGGGGGCGACACTGAAGCTTTCTTT. Translation gives CASSILGGDTEAFF.

This clonotype appeared many times. An end of the junction differs from the germline gene, which may be a read error. The chain has TRBV15 and TRBJ1-1; 7 bases fit TRBD1. Germline V gene data show CDR1 as LNHNV and CDR2 as YYDKDF (reference sequence). There are 17 residues in the CDR3. Here the CDR3 DNA reads TGTGCCACCACCAGACACCCGGCAGGGGGTCTGGTCACTGAAGCTTTCTTT. Protein: CATTRHPAGGLVTEAFF.

The J gene is TRBJ2-3, the V gene TRBV5-1; D is uncertain. The CDR3 totals 15 residues. Per germline, CDR1 SGHRS and CDR2 YFSETQ. V lost 0 bases and J 6 bases, leaving 14 bases between the germline ends. The CDR3 DNA reads as TGCGCCAGCAGCTTGGAGGCCCAGTCAAGGGATACGCAGTATTTT. Translated: CASSLEAQSRDTQYF.